This T cell receptor beta chain was captured by sequencing in a study of T cell responses to AZD1222 COVID-19 vaccine. Whole-study results and caveats: Among those given AZD1222, only 6 or 7 were seropositive at baseline.

On this clone itself: Its antigen is not known.

Sequencing used immunoSEQ multiplex PCR; TCRdb keeps in-frame clones, though not all of them. The sample holds approximately 110,000 clones; 87% are singletons and the top ten take roughly a tenth. This CDR3 is built from 13 residues. V was clipped by 2 bases and J by 5 bases, with 7 bases between them. The source of this sequence is an adult in good health. The rearrangement uses TRBV12-3 or TRBV12-4 and TRBJ1-5; D possibly corresponds to TRBD1 (5 bases). The sample consisted of peripheral blood, taken on day 0 of AZD1222 vaccination. CDR3 loop: CASSLRGDQPQHF. The CDR3 DNA sequence: TGTGCCAGCAGTTTACGGGGGGATCAGCCCCAGCATTTT.